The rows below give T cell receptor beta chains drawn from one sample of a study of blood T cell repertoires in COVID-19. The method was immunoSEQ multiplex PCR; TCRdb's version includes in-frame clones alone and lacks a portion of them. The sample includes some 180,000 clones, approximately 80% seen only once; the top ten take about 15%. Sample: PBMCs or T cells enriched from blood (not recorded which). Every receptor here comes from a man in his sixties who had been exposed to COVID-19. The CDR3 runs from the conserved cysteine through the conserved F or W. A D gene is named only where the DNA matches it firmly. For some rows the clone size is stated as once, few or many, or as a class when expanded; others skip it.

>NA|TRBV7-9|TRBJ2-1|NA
TGTGCCAGCAGCTCCCTTGTTAATTCCCGTAGCTCCTACAATGAGCAGTTCTTC
CASSSLVNSRSSYNEQFF
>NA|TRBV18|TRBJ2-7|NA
TGTGCCAGCTCACCGGTAAGGGGCTCGGACGAGCAGTACTTC
CASSPVRGSDEQYF
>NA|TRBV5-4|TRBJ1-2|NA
TGTGCCAGCAGCCTAGGGAGGGGAAGGGGGTCGACTAACTATGGCTACACCTTC
CASSLGRGRGSTNYGYTF
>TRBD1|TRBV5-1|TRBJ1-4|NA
TGCGCCAGCACCCGGGACAGGGGAGGTGAAAAACTGTTTTTT
CASTRDRGGEKLFF
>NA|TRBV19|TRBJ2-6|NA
TGTGCCAGTAGTGACAACTCTGGGGCCAACGTCCTGACTTTC
CASSDNSGANVLTF
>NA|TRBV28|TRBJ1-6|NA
TGTGCCAGCAGTTTAAGTTCAGGGATCAATTCACCCCTCCACTTT
CASSLSSGINSPLHF
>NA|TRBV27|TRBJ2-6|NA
TGTGCCAGCAGTTGGGCAGGGTCTGGGTTCTCTGGGGCCAACGTCCTGACTTTC
CASSWAGSGFSGANVLTF
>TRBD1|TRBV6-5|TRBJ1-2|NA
TGTGCCAGCCGCGACAGGGGGCTTAGTGGCTACACCTTC
CASRDRGLSGYTF
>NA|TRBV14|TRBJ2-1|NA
TGTGCCAGCAGCCAAGTTACCCGGGCAGGGGGGAATGAGCAGTTCTTC
CASSQVTRAGGNEQFF
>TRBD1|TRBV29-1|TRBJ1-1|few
TGCAGCGTCTCCGAACAGGGGGTGGCTTTCTTT
CSVSEQGVAFF
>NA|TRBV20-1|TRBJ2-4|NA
TGCAGTGCTAGTATTCCAGGCAGCAAAAACATTCAGTACTTC
CSASIPGSKNIQYF
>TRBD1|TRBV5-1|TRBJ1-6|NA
TGCGCCAGCAGCTTGCGGCAGGGGGGATCACCCCTCCACTTT
CASSLRQGGSPLHF
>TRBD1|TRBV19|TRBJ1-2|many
TGTGCCAGTAGTATAGTACAGGGGGGCTATGGCTACACCTTC
CASSIVQGGYGYTF
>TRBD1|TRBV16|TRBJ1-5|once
TGTGCCAGCACCACAGGGGACATTGGTGGGCCCCAGCATTTT
CASTTGDIGGPQHF
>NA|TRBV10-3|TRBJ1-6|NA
TGTGCCATCAGTGAATTAACAGAGTCACCCCTCCACTTT
CAISELTESPLHF
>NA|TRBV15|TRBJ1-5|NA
TGTGCCACCAGCAGAGCAGGCCAGGGCCATCAGCCCCAGCATTTT
CATSRAGQGHQPQHF
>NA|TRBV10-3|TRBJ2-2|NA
TGTGCCATCAAAGGGAGAGCCACCGGGGAGCTGTTTTTT
CAIKGRATGELFF
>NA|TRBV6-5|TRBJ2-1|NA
TGTGCCAGCAGTTCCGGACAGAAGCACCTCTACAATGAGCAGTTCTTC
CASSSGQKHLYNEQFF
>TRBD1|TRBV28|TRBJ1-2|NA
TGTGCCAGCAGCGTCGACGGGACAGGGCACTGGGGCTACACCTTC
CASSVDGTGHWGYTF
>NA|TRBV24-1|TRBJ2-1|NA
TGTGCCACCAGTGATTCCACAGGGCTTGAGCAGTTCTTC
CATSDSTGLEQFF
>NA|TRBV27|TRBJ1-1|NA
TGTGCCAGCAGTTTACGAGACACTTGGACTGAAGCTTTCTTT
CASSLRDTWTEAFF
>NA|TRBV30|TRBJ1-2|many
TGTGCCTGGAGGCGGGGCGGCTACACCTTC
CAWRRGGYTF
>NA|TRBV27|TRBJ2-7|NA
TGTGCCAGCAGTTTCCTCCGACAGTCCTACGAGCAGTACTTC
CASSFLRQSYEQYF
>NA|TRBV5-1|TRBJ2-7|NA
TGCGCCAGCAGCATTGACAGGTACGAGCAGTACTTC
CASSIDRYEQYF
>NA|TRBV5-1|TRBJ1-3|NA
TGCGCCAGCAGCTTGGGCGGAGACTCTGGAAACACCATATATTTT
CASSLGGDSGNTIYF
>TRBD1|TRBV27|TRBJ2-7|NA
TGTGCCAGCAGTCCTGGGACAGGGGGTCGGGGGGAGCAGTACTTC
CASSPGTGGRGEQYF
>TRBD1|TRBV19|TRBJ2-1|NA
TGTGCCACCGACAGGGGAGGACCGAGCCCCTACAATGAGCAGTTCTTC
CATDRGGPSPYNEQFF
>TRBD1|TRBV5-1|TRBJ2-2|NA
TGCGCCCACCCCCTCCCCCACGACAGGGGAGGTGGGAACACCGGGGAGCTGTTTTTT
CAHPLPHDRGGGNTGELFF
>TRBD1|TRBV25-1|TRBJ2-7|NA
TGTGCCAGCAGTGAAATAGGGGGCACCTACGAGCAGTACTTC
CASSEIGGTYEQYF
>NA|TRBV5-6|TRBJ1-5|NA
TGTGCCAGCAGCTACTACGGGAGCCAGCCCCAGCATTTT
CASSYYGSQPQHF
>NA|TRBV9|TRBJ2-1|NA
TGTGCCAGCAGCGTATCTAACGGCAATGAGCAGTTCTTC
CASSVSNGNEQFF
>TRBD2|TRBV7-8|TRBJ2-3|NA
TGTGCCAGCAGCTTAGATCTAGCGGGAGGGGGGGCGCAGTATTTT
CASSLDLAGGGAQYF
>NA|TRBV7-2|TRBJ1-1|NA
TGTGCCAGCAGCTTAAAGCGGACTGAAGCTTTCTTT
CASSLKRTEAFF
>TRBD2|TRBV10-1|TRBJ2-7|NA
TGCGCCAGCAGTGATGGCGGGAGTAGGTACGAGCAGTACTTC
CASSDGGSRYEQYF
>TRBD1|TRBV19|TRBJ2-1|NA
TGTGCCAGTAGTTTCCGGACAGGGATATACAATGAGCAGTTCTTC
CASSFRTGIYNEQFF
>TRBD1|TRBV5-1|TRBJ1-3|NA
TGCGCCAGCAGCTTGGGTACTGGACAGGGAAGTGGAAACACCATATATTTT
CASSLGTGQGSGNTIYF
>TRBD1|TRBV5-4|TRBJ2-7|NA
TGTGCCAGCAGCTCCGGACAGGGACAGAGGGAGCAGTACTTC
CASSSGQGQREQYF
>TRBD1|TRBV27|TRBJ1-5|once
TGTGCCAGCAGTTTGGGGACAGGGGGCTTTAGCAATCAGCCCCAGCATTTT
CASSLGTGGFSNQPQHF
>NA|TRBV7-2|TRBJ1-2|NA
TGTGCCAGCAGCTTATGGGCGCAGAGAGGCTACACCTTC
CASSLWAQRGYTF
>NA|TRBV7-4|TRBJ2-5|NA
TGTGCCAGCAGCTTATTTTTCACAGCCCAAGAGACCCAGTACTTC
CASSLFFTAQETQYF
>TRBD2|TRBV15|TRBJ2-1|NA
TGTGCCACCAGCAGAGATCTAGGGGTCACTAGCGGGAGGACGTCCTCCTACAATGAGCAGTTCTTC
CATSRDLGVTSGRTSSYNEQFF
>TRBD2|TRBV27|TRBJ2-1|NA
TGTGCCAGCAGTTTATTTTCTGTGGCGGGAGGTGCCTACAATGAGCAGTTCTTC
CASSLFSVAGGAYNEQFF
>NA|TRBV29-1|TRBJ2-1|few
TGCAGCGTTGGAAGAGTCGACAATGAGCAGTTCTTC
CSVGRVDNEQFF
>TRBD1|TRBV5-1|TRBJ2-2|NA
TGCGCCGGACAGGGTTCCACCGGGGAGCTGTTTTTT
CAGQGSTGELFF
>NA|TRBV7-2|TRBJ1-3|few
TGTGCCAGCAGCAGCAGGGGCGCCAGCTCTGGAAACACCATATATTTT
CASSSRGASSGNTIYF